Shown below are 25 T cell receptor beta chains from a single sample sequenced in a study of T cells after yellow fever vaccination. TCRdb re-called the 5' RACE reads through MiXCR, storing one row per CDR3 protein. This repertoire shows 200,000 to 250,000 distinct CDR3 sequences, roughly 3% found once; its top ten account for approximately 3.5%. Sample: CD4+ T cells sorted from PBMCs, taken 10 days after the yellow fever booster vaccination. The receptors shown here come from a man aged 18 to 30 who received the YFV17D yellow fever vaccine.

V usage is TRBV10-3 and J usage is TRBJ1-2, with TRBD1 matching over 9 bases. This CDR3 is built from 17 residues. CDR1 and CDR2 from the germline V gene are ENHRY and SYGVKD. V gave up 6 bases and J gave up 4 bases; unmatched junction bases: 15. DNA of the CDR3: TGTGCCATCAGGGGGGACAGGGAGAACCCTTTATCCTATGGCTACACCTTC. This gives the protein CAIRGDRENPLSYGYTF.

There are many counts of this clonotype. The chain joins TRBV20-1 to TRBJ2-2, with D perhaps assigned TRBD1 or TRBD2 (6 bases each). CDR1 and CDR2 (germline): DFQATT, SNEGSKA (reference sequence). V lost 2 bases to trimming and J lost 6 bases, with 13 bases between them. The length of the CDR3 is 14 residues. CDR3 in DNA: TGCAGTGCTAGACCGGGGGCCGTTGCCGGGGAGCTGTTTTTT. This codes for CSARPGAVAGELFF.

This clonotype was picked up a small number of times. The J gene is TRBJ2-5, the V gene TRBV5-4; D perhaps matches TRBD1 (6 bases). The CDR3 runs to 14 residues. CDR1 is SGHNT, CDR2 YYREEE, per germline (reference sequence). V lost 4 bases to trimming and J lost 4 bases, with 14 bases between them. CDR3 sequence (DNA): TGTGCCAGCAGCGTAACAGGGACGGGAGAGACCCAGTACTTC. Translation: CASSVTGTGETQYF.

In this sample, this clonotype turned up many times. The chain couples TRBV7-2 to TRBJ2-7; 7 nucleotides agree with TRBD2. Germline CDR1 is SGHTA and CDR2 is FQGNSA. The CDR3 has 16 amino acids. Trimming took 1 base from V and 2 from J; bases not matched to a gene: 8. CDR3 in DNA: TGTGCCAGCAGCTTAGGCGTTCTGAGCGGGGCCTACGAGCAGTACTTC. This translates into CASSLGVLSGAYEQYF.

This clonotype was counted many times. The V gene is TRBV18, the J gene TRBJ2-4; D is ambiguous. The CDR3 covers 14 residues. V lost 3 bases to trimming and J lost 0 bases, with 6 bases between them. The germline V gene has CDR1 KGHSH and CDR2 LQKENI. The CDR3 region has the DNA TGTGCCAGCTCACCGCCAGAAGCCAAAAACATTCAGTACTTC. This translates into CASSPPEAKNIQYF.

V and J are TRBV20-1 and TRBJ2-7; TRBD1 is a possible D gene (5 bases). V was clipped by 3 bases and J by 0 bases, with 12 bases between them. This CDR3 spans 14 amino acids. Germline loops: CDR1 DFQATT, CDR2 SNEGSKA (reference sequence). The CDR3: CSARGRVISYEQYV. DNA of the CDR3: TGCAGTGCTAGGGGCAGGGTGATCTCCTACGAGCAGTACGTC.

In this sample, this clonotype turned up a few times. The chain uses TRBV29-1 and TRBJ1-1; D remains ambiguous. The CDR3 extends over 16 amino acids. V was cut by 0 bases and J by 1 base, with 15 bases left in between. Looked up from germline, CDR1 is SQVTM and CDR2 is ANQGSEA. DNA of the CDR3: TGCAGCGTTGAAGATCCCCGTACAGTTTCGAACACTGAAGCTTTCTTT. Translated: CSVEDPRTVSNTEAFF.

The rearrangement links TRBV6-5 to TRBJ1-1; tentative D call: TRBD1 (6 bases). V dropped 6 bases and J dropped 5 bases, with 19 bases sitting between them. Germline CDR1 and CDR2: MNHEY and SVGAGI. The CDR3 totals 15 residues. Here the CDR3 reads CASSHRGRGTTEAFF. Written as DNA, the CDR3 is TGTGCCAGCAGCCACCGGGGCAGGGGAACGACTGAAGCTTTCTTT.

This clonotype was picked up many times. The V call is TRBV5-1, the J call TRBJ1-6, with 8 bases that match TRBD1. Germline V CDR1 and CDR2: SGHRS, YFSETQ. V trimming: 3 bases; J trimming: 10 bases; junction bases outside the gene matches: 3. The CDR3 covers 13 residues. For the CDR3, the DNA is TGCGCCAGCAGCTCACAGGGGGAATCACCCCTCCACTTT. It translates to CASSSQGESPLHF.

The table lists this clonotype with a few counts. The rearrangement uses TRBV11-2 and TRBJ2-4; TRBD1 matches at 7 bases. The CDR3 consists of 14 residues. The germline gives CDR1 SGHAT, CDR2 FQNNGV. The junction had 8 bases not matched to a gene; V was cut back by 5 bases and J by 7 bases. The CDR3 protein is CASSHGDSRNIQYF. In DNA, the CDR3 is TGTGCCAGCAGCCACGGGGACAGCCGGAACATTCAGTACTTC.

The gene calls are TRBV7-6 and TRBJ2-5; a weak D match, TRBD2 (6 bases). The CDR3 totals 14 residues. V shed 5 bases and J shed 2 bases, with 12 bases lying between them. Germline V gives CDR1 SGHVS, CDR2 FNYEAQ. CDR3 coding DNA: TGTGCCAGCAGCCAGCCGGGAGAGCAAGAGACCCAGTACTTC. Its translation: CASSQPGEQETQYF.

This clonotype came up a few times. The V and J genes are TRBV5-1 and TRBJ2-7; a weak D match, TRBD2 (5 bases). Germline CDR1 is SGHRS and CDR2 is YFSETQ. The CDR3 covers 14 residues. Trimming left V 0 bases short and J 7 bases short, with 14 bases between. This CDR3 reads CASSLVETTGEQYF. In DNA, the CDR3 is TGCGCCAGCAGCTTGGTTGAGACAACGGGGGAGCAGTACTTC.

This clonotype was seen only a few times. The chain employs TRBV20-1 and TRBJ2-5; 8 nucleotides match TRBD1. V was clipped by 6 bases and J by 2 bases; unmatched bases: 2. Germline V gene sequence: CDR1 DFQATT, CDR2 SNEGSKA (reference sequence). CDR3 length: 12 residues. The CDR3 here is CSAGTGQETQYF. The CDR3 coding sequence is TGCAGTGCCGGGACAGGTCAAGAGACCCAGTACTTC.

In this sample, this clonotype turned up a few times. This chain links TRBV20-1 with TRBJ2-7; 10 nucleotides agree with TRBD1. In germline, CDR1 is DFQATT, CDR2 SNEGSKA (reference sequence). The CDR3 spans 17 residues. V was clipped by 2 bases and J by 2 bases; unmatched bases: 12. The CDR3 protein is CSARPPLGQGVAYEQYF. For the CDR3, the DNA is TGCAGTGCTAGACCCCCCCTCGGACAGGGGGTGGCCTACGAGCAGTACTTC.

This clonotype was recorded a few times. This chain links TRBV7-2 with TRBJ2-7, with D possibly TRBD2 on 7 matching bases. V lost 1 base to trimming and J lost 4 bases, with 17 bases between them. The CDR3 runs to 16 residues. The germline CDR1 and CDR2 sequences are SGHTA and FQGNSA. This chain's CDR3 is CASSLVGAGALYEQYF. The CDR3 DNA reads as TGTGCCAGCAGCTTAGTAGGGGCGGGGGCTTTATACGAGCAGTACTTC.

This chain links TRBV5-4 with TRBJ2-7, with D possibly being TRBD1 (5 bases). Germline V gives CDR1 SGHNT, CDR2 YYREEE (reference sequence). CDR3 size: 14 residues. Trimming cost V 3 bases and J 6 bases, with 16 bases left between them. CDR3 protein: CASSSNNQGIEQYF. Written as DNA, the CDR3 is TGTGCCAGCAGCTCGAACAATCAGGGTATCGAGCAGTACTTC. Filled out from reference TRBV5-4 and TRBJ2-7, the complete variable domain reads ETGVTQSPTHLIKTRGQQVTLRCSSQSGHNTVSWYQQALGQGPQFIFQYYREEENGRGNFPPRFSGLQFPNYSSELNVNALELDDSALYLCASSSNNQGIEQYFGPGTRLTVT.

Of note for this clonotype: A much larger clone lies a single base off, so this may be a read error. CDR3 amino acids: CASSLTGQPQHF. CDR3 DNA: TGTGCCAGCAGCTTGACGGGTCAGCCCCAGCATTTT. The V gene is TRBV7-2, the J gene TRBJ1-5; D call uncertain. This CDR3 is built from 12 residues. Trimming took off 3 bases at V and 6 bases at J, with 6 bases between the two ends. Germline V gives CDR1 SGHTA, CDR2 FQGNSA.

This clonotype was picked up many times. The chain carries TRBV27 and TRBJ2-7; D perhaps matches TRBD2 (6 bases). This CDR3 has 16 residues. The V and J ends lost 5 bases and 0 bases respectively, with 17 bases between them. Germline V gives CDR1 MNHEY, CDR2 SMNVEV (reference sequence). The CDR3 loop reads CASSPFRGISSYEQYF. CDR3 coding DNA: TGTGCCAGCAGTCCCTTCCGGGGGATCAGCTCCTACGAGCAGTACTTC.

This clonotype was recorded at least ten times. This chain joins TRBV27 and TRBJ2-4; tentative D call: TRBD1 (6 bases). With 3 bases removed from V and 5 bases from J, the gap between germline ends came to 11 bases. The CDR3 is made up of 14 amino acids. Germline CDR1 MNHEY, CDR2 SMNVEV (reference sequence). The chain's CDR3 is CASSFTGTENIQYF. The CDR3 DNA sequence: TGTGCCAGCAGTTTTACAGGGACGGAAAACATTCAGTACTTC.

This chain joins TRBV7-2 and TRBJ2-2; D gene uncertain. V was trimmed by 6 bases and J by 5 bases, leaving 13 bases between them. Germline loops: CDR1 SGHTA, CDR2 FQGNSA. The CDR3 totals 14 residues. In DNA form, the CDR3 reads TGTGCCAGCAGTTATCTGTACGGGACCGGGGAGCTGTTTTTT. Amino acids: CASSYLYGTGELFF.

This clonotype was detected many times. V and J are TRBV12-5 and TRBJ2-1; D remains ambiguous. V was cut by 5 bases and J by 9 bases, with 5 bases left in between. Germline V gene sequence: CDR1 LGHNT, CDR2 FRNRAP. The CDR3 extends over 10 amino acids. CDR3 sequence (DNA): TGTGCTAGTGGTCGATCTGAGCAGTTCTTC. Translated: CASGRSEQFF.

The chain carries TRBV12-5 and TRBJ1-5; D unclear. The CDR3 is 18 amino acids. Trimming removed 0 bases at V and 1 base at J, with 16 bases between. Per the germline V gene, CDR1 is LGHNT and CDR2 is FRNRAP. CDR3 sequence (DNA): TGTGCTAGTGGTTTGGTTCAGCGAGGGTTAGGGAGCAATCAGCCCCAGCATTTT. Amino acid sequence: CASGLVQRGLGSNQPQHF. Using reference TRBV12-5 and TRBJ1-5 for the parts outside the CDR3, the full variable domain is DARVTQTPRHKVTEMGQEVTMRCQPILGHNTVFWYRQTMMQGLELLAYFRNRAPLDDSGMPKDRFSAEMPDATLATLKIQPSEPRDSAVYFCASGLVQRGLGSNQPQHFGDGTRLSIL.

The chain employs TRBV12-3 or TRBV12-4 and TRBJ1-1; no definite D call. CDR3 length: 13 residues. The germline V and J ends were trimmed by 0 bases and 1 base, with 3 bases remaining between them. CDR3 residues: CASSLAQNTEAFF. CDR3 nucleotides: TGTGCCAGCAGTTTAGCCCAGAACACTGAAGCTTTCTTT.

CDR3 sequence reads: CASRPYRSNTGELFF. The CDR3 coding sequence is TGTGCCAGCAGGCCATACAGATCGAACACCGGGGAGCTGTTTTTT. The V gene is TRBV7-2, the J gene TRBJ2-2; D gene ambiguous. Germline V gives CDR1 SGHTA, CDR2 FQGNSA. This CDR3 region has 15 residues. V was cut by 6 bases and J by 0 bases, with 11 bases left in between.

This clonotype was detected ten times or more. This chain joins TRBV4-3 and TRBJ1-5; 10 nucleotides match TRBD1. The V gene's germline CDR1 is LGHNA and CDR2 YSLEER. This CDR3 has 21 residues. V was pared by 0 bases and J by 5 bases, with 19 bases of the junction left unmatched. This CDR3 is CASSQDCSGQGLGEWHQPQHF. CDR3 nucleotide sequence: TGCGCCAGCAGCCAAGATTGTTCGGGACAGGGGCTTGGGGAATGGCATCAGCCCCAGCATTTT.